A single sample is the source of the 15 T cell receptor beta chains below, sequenced in a study of cytomegalovirus exposure and HLA in healthy donors. With 60 Vbeta and 13 Jbeta primers, the PCR was carried out. Libraries were prepared by immunoSEQ multiplex PCR; TCRdb keeps only in-frame clonotypes and omits some of them. The sample comprises under 170,000 clones, 63% of which are singletons, and 5.5% to 9% rests with the top ten. The sample consisted of PBMCs. These receptors came from a woman aged 60-70 years in good health and CMV-seropositive.

This clone occurred a few times. The gene calls are TRBV29-1 and TRBJ1-3; 11 bases map to TRBD1. This CDR3 comprises 14 residues. V trimming: 7 bases; J trimming: 3 bases; junction bases outside the gene matches: 5. Germline CDR1 and CDR2: SQVTM and ANQGSEA. This chain's CDR3 is CSAGQGAFGNTIYF. CDR3 sequence (DNA): TGCAGCGCCGGACAGGGGGCCTTTGGAAACACCATATATTTT. The whole variable domain, filled in from reference TRBV29-1 and TRBJ1-3, reads SAVISQKPSRDICQRGTSLTIQCQVDSQVTMMFWYRQQPGQSLTLIATANQGSEATYESGFVIDKFPISRPNLTFSTLTVSNMSPEDSSIYLCSAGQGAFGNTIYFGEGSWLTVV.

V and J are TRBV5-8 and TRBJ2-7; 10 bases are a match to TRBD1. Germline V gives CDR1 SGHTS, CDR2 YDEGEE. V shed 3 bases, J shed 4 bases, and the junction held 7 bases outside the gene matches. The CDR3 runs to 15 residues. The CDR3 region is CASSSRGTGEYEQYF. The CDR3 DNA reads TGTGCCAGCAGCTCTAGGGGGACAGGGGAATACGAGCAGTACTTC.

In this sample, this clone turned up a few times. The chain combines TRBV6-5 with TRBJ2-1, with D unclear. CDR3 length equals 13 residues. The V end lost 8 bases, the J end lost 0 bases, and 8 bases lay between the germline ends. The germline V gene encodes CDR1 MNHEY and CDR2 SVGAGI. The DNA of the CDR3 is TGTGCCAGCGGCCCCACCTCCTACAATGAGCAGTTCTTC. Translated, it gives CASGPTSYNEQFF.

This clone was found a few times. This chain links TRBV10-3 with TRBJ2-1; 7 nucleotides line up with TRBD2. The CDR3 runs to 13 residues. V gave up 7 bases and J gave up 5 bases; unmatched junction bases: 5. Germline CDR1 and CDR2: ENHRY and SYGVKD. The CDR3 sequence is CAITGTTNNEQFF. The CDR3 DNA is TGTGCCATCACCGGGACTACCAACAATGAGCAGTTCTTC.

Concerning this clone itself: At one end the junction does not follow the germline gene, possibly because of a read error. This chain links TRBV5-1 with TRBJ2-7, with TRBD2 matching over 9 bases. The CDR3 spans 15 residues. Germline V CDR1 and CDR2: SGHRS, YFSETQ. The CDR3 DNA sequence: TGCGCCAGCAGCTTTTTGGCGGGAGGGCCTTACGAGCAGGACTTC. Its protein is CASSFLAGGPYEQDF.

The chain joins TRBV9 to TRBJ1-2, with 8 bases lining up with TRBD1. The CDR3 has 14 residues. Germline V gene lookup returns CDR1 SGDLS and CDR2 YYNGEE. Unmatched junction bases numbered 5, after V lost 3 bases and J lost 4 bases. CDR3 amino acids: CASSDDRGGYGYTF. Written as DNA, the CDR3 is TGTGCCAGCAGCGATGACAGGGGTGGCTATGGCTACACCTTC.

V gene TRBV10-3 combines with J gene TRBJ2-3; TRBD2 agrees at 10 bases. The CDR3 loop spans 19 amino acids. Germline loops: CDR1 ENHRY, CDR2 SYGVKD. V was pared by 3 bases and J by 4 bases, with 16 bases of the junction left unmatched. In DNA form, the CDR3 reads TGTGCCATCAGTGACGTGAGCGGGAGGGGGGGTGTGGGGGCAGATACGCAGTATTTT. Translated: CAISDVSGRGGVGADTQYF.

This clone has more than one count but fewer than ten. The chain recombines TRBV7-9 with TRBJ2-1; D call uncertain. This CDR3 contains 13 residues. V was cut by 8 bases and J by 8 bases, with 16 bases left in between. Germline V gene data show CDR1 as SEHNR and CDR2 as FQNEAQ (reference sequence). CDR3 sequence reads: CASRVGSRDEQFF. DNA for the CDR3: TGTGCCAGCCGTGTCGGTAGCCGGGATGAGCAGTTCTTC.

This sequence joins TRBV6-1 and TRBJ2-5; 8 bases fit TRBD1. V dropped 3 bases and J dropped 3; count of bases not matched to a gene: 9. The CDR3 extends over 16 amino acids. Germline CDR1 reads MNHNS; CDR2 reads SASEGT. This chain's CDR3 is CASSDPSWTGKETQYF. Here the CDR3 DNA reads TGTGCCAGCAGTGACCCATCCTGGACAGGGAAAGAGACCCAGTACTTC.

The chain employs TRBV19 and TRBJ2-5; TRBD2 aligns across 15 bases. The CDR3 contains 15 residues. Per the germline V gene, CDR1 is LNHDA and CDR2 is SQIVND (reference sequence). With 7 bases clipped from V and 2 bases from J, the junction kept 2 bases outside the gene matches. CDR3 sequence (DNA): TGTGCCAGTAAGGGACTAGCGGGAGGTCAAGAGACCCAGTACTTC. Translating it yields CASKGLAGGQETQYF.

The chain couples TRBV5-4 to TRBJ1-1; 8 bases line up with TRBD1. Germline assignment: CDR1 SGHNT and CDR2 YYREEE (reference sequence). The CDR3 covers 14 residues. The V and J ends lost 4 bases and 3 bases, in that order; junction bases with no gene match: 5. This CDR3 is CASSDRGRDTEAFF. CDR3 nucleotides: TGTGCCAGCAGCGACAGGGGTCGTGACACTGAAGCTTTCTTT.

The chain combines TRBV2 with TRBJ1-1, with 9 bases fitting TRBD1. Germline loops: CDR1 SNHLY, CDR2 FYNNEI. V dropped 9 bases and J dropped 0; count of bases not matched to a gene: 20. The CDR3 loop spans 19 amino acids. The CDR3 here is CASRPGQGIYGGVNTEAFF. The CDR3 nucleotides read TGTGCCAGTCGACCGGGACAGGGAATTTATGGCGGAGTGAACACTGAAGCTTTCTTT.

The chain joins TRBV15 to TRBJ1-1; 7 bases map to TRBD1. The germline V gene has CDR1 LNHNV and CDR2 YYDKDF (reference sequence). Losses at the gene ends were 6 bases for V and 1 base for J; bases not matched to a gene: 5. The CDR3 is 14 residues long. The CDR3 protein is CATRRGQANTEAFF. CDR3 nucleotides: TGTGCCACCAGGAGGGGGCAAGCGAACACTGAAGCTTTCTTT.

This sequence joins TRBV11-2 and TRBJ2-1; D is possibly TRBD2 (5 bases). The CDR3 covers 15 residues. Germline V gene sequence: CDR1 SGHAT, CDR2 FQNNGV. Trimming removed 4 bases from V and 1 base from J, with 11 bases in between. Written as DNA, the CDR3 is TGTGCCAGCAGCTCCAGCGGCGTTTCCTACAATGAGCAGTTCTTC. It yields the protein CASSSSGVSYNEQFF. The variable domain in full, completed from reference TRBV11-2 and TRBJ2-1, reads EAGVAQSPRYKIIEKRQSVAFWCNPISGHATLYWYQQILGQGPKLLIQFQNNGVVDDSQLPKDRFSAERLKGVDSTLKIQPAKLEDSAVYLCASSSSGVSYNEQFFGPGTRLTVL.

The CDR3 protein is CASSWTGYGYTF. The CDR3 coding sequence is TGTGCCAGCAGCTGGACAGGATATGGCTACACCTTC. The chain joins TRBV28 to TRBJ1-2; TRBD1 aligns across 7 bases. Germline V gene sequence: CDR1 MDHEN, CDR2 SYDVKM. Trimming took 6 bases from V and 5 from J; bases not matched to a gene: 3. This CDR3 has 12 residues.